The 30 T cell receptor beta chains below come from one sample, sequenced in a study of molecular identifiers for immune sequencing clone quantification. TCRdb called the PCR reads again in MiXCR, with one record for every CDR3 protein. Among about 100,000 distinct CDR3 sequences listed, 35% to 40% were seen once. Sequenced input: naive CD8+ T cells from blood, with Jurkat cell RNA spiked in. The sample's subset: FACS-sorted CD8+CD4-CCR7+CD45RA+ naive T cells. Receptors were obtained from a human donor in good health. Some libraries in this study had Jurkat cell RNA spiked in.

J is TRBJ2-3 and V is TRBV19; D not certain. V was shortened by 4 bases and J by 2 bases, with 16 bases between the two germline ends. Germline V gene lookup returns CDR1 LNHDA and CDR2 SQIVND (reference sequence). This CDR3 is 16 amino acids long. The CDR3 is CASSTVGEHLTDTQYF. CDR3 coding DNA: TGTGCCAGTAGTACCGTGGGTGAGCACCTCACAGATACGCAGTATTTT.

This clonotype ranks as medium-sized (0.01 to 0.1%). This chain links TRBV7-4 with TRBJ2-7, with D perhaps TRBD1 or TRBD2 (5 bases each). The V gene lost 2 bases and the J gene lost 5 bases, with 13 bases spanning the gap. The CDR3 is 14 amino acids. The germline gives CDR1 SGHVT, CDR2 SQSDAQ. The CDR3 bases are TGTGCCAGCAGCTTACAACCCGGGACCCACGAGCAGTACTTC. Amino acids: CASSLQPGTHEQYF.

Ten or more counts support this clonotype. This chain uses TRBV6-5 with TRBJ2-7, with D maybe TRBD2 (6 bases). There are 15 residues in the CDR3. From germline, CDR1 is MNHEY and CDR2 SVGAGI. V was shortened by 0 bases and J by 5 bases, with 14 bases between the two germline ends. This CDR3 is CASSYSRGEEDEQYF. Here the CDR3 DNA reads TGTGCCAGCAGTTACTCGAGAGGGGAGGAGGACGAGCAGTACTTC.

As for this clonotype: A read error may account for a junction end that differs from germline. The chain links TRBV11-2 to TRBJ2-7; no firm D call. The germline gives CDR1 SGHAT, CDR2 FQNNGV. CDR3 length equals 11 residues. This CDR3 is CASSVTYEQHF. The DNA for the CDR3 is TGTGCCAGCAGCGTAACCTACGAGCAGCACTTC. The complete variable domain, with remaining parts taken from reference TRBV11-2 and TRBJ2-7, reads EAGVAQSPRYKIIEKRQSVAFWCNPISGHATLYWYQQILGQGPKLLIQFQNNGVVDDSQLPKDRFSAERLKGVDSTLKIQPAKLEDSAVYLCASSVTYEQHFGPGTRLTVT.

This clonotype was detected ten times or more. The chain couples TRBV4-3 to TRBJ1-1; D perhaps matches TRBD1 (5 bases). The CDR3 spans 15 residues. Germline lookup yields CDR1 LGHNA and CDR2 YSLEER. With 3 bases removed from V and 5 bases from J, the gap between germline ends came to 16 bases. CDR3 DNA sequence: TGCGCCAGCAGCCATCAGACTTCTGGGGGGACTGAAGCTTTCTTT. Protein: CASSHQTSGGTEAFF.

This clonotype has more than one count but fewer than ten. The chain carries TRBV9 and TRBJ1-5, with unresolved D. The CDR3 sequence is 13 residues long. Germline V CDR1 and CDR2: SGDLS, YYNGEE. Between the trimmed V and J ends, which lost 0 bases and 7 bases, there was a span of 8 bases. CDR3: CASSVEGSQPQHF. Written as DNA, the CDR3 is TGTGCCAGCAGCGTAGAAGGGTCGCAGCCCCAGCATTTT.

Worth noting for this clonotype: A read error may produce the germline difference seen at one junction end. The rearrangement links TRBV27 to TRBJ2-7; D remains ambiguous. The V gene's germline CDR1 is MNHEY and CDR2 SMNVEV (reference sequence). CDR3 length: 13 residues. The CDR3 protein is CASRLSLGYEQYF. Here the CDR3 DNA reads TGTGCCAGCAGATTATCATTAGGCTACGAGCAGTACTTC.

This clonotype was seen a few times. The chain combines TRBV28 with TRBJ1-6; D possibly corresponds to TRBD1 (6 bases). V lost 7 bases and J lost 5, with 9 bases in between. Germline assignment: CDR1 MDHEN and CDR2 SYDVKM. This CDR3 has 13 residues. CDR3 nucleotides: TGTGCCAGCAACAGGGCAGATAATTCACCCCTCCACTTT. Translated, it gives CASNRADNSPLHF. Full variable domain (outside the CDR3, taken from reference TRBV28 and TRBJ1-6): DVKVTQSSRYLVKRTGEKVFLECVQDMDHENMFWYRQDPGLGLRLIYFSYDVKMKEKGDIPEGYSVSREKKERFSLILESASTNQTSMYLCASNRADNSPLHFGNGTRLTVT.

The sample holds many counts of this clonotype. This chain connects TRBV20-1 to TRBJ2-1; no definite D call. There are 15 residues in the CDR3. The V gene's germline CDR1 is DFQATT and CDR2 SNEGSKA (reference sequence). Trimming pared 6 bases from V and 2 bases from J, leaving 17 bases between. This CDR3 is CSAAQDELPYNEQFF. In DNA, the CDR3 is TGCAGTGCGGCCCAAGACGAGTTGCCCTACAATGAGCAGTTCTTC.

This chain joins TRBV6-5 and TRBJ1-4; D is undetermined. Trimming took off 0 bases at V and 1 base at J, with 6 bases between the two ends. The germline CDR1 and CDR2 sequences are MNHEY and SVGAGI. The CDR3 sequence is 15 residues long. The CDR3 DNA reads as TGTGCCAGCAGTTACTCGAGCGGAACTAATGAAAAACTGTTTTTT. Its protein product is CASSYSSGTNEKLFF.

The chain has TRBV7-6 and TRBJ2-7; TRBD1 matches 7 bases. Germline V gives CDR1 SGHVS, CDR2 FNYEAQ. Losses at the gene ends were 1 base for V and 12 bases for J; bases not matched to a gene: 6. The CDR3 is 12 residues long. This CDR3 is CASSLEGGRMYF. CDR3 bases: TGTGCCAGCAGCTTAGAAGGGGGCAGAATGTACTTC.

The chain uses TRBV7-9 and TRBJ2-7; 10 bases match TRBD2. The CDR3 contains 14 residues. V lost 4 bases and J lost 4; bases outside the gene matches: 4. The germline gives CDR1 SEHNR, CDR2 FQNEAQ (reference sequence). CDR3 bases: TGTGCCAGCAGCTCCGGGACTAGCGATTACGAGCAGTACTTC. Amino acids: CASSSGTSDYEQYF.

This clonotype was recorded a few times. This chain uses TRBV12-3 or TRBV12-4 with TRBJ2-2, with TRBD2 identical over 13 bases. This CDR3 spans 16 amino acids. V was pared by 6 bases and J by 6 bases, with 7 bases of the junction left unmatched. The CDR3: CASSLLAGGPSGELFF. The DNA of the CDR3 is TGTGCCAGCAGCCTACTAGCGGGAGGGCCCTCCGGGGAGCTGTTTTTT.

This clonotype has just one count. A read error may explain this, as a much larger clone is one base away. The conserved closing phenylalanine or tryptophan is absent in this CDR3, likely reflecting a read error. The chain's CDR3 is CASSEALAGGDYEQYY. CDR3 DNA: TGTGCCAGCAGTGAAGCGTTAGCGGGAGGGGACTACGAGCAGTACTAC. The V call is TRBV2, the J call TRBJ2-7, with 11 bases identical to TRBD2. The V gene end was trimmed by 0 bases and the J gene end by 3 bases; junction bases not matched to a gene: 4. The length of the CDR3 is 16 residues. Germline loops: CDR1 SNHLY, CDR2 FYNNEI.

This clonotype was counted ten times or more. The chain employs TRBV9 and TRBJ2-7; D perhaps matches TRBD1 (6 bases). Trimming shortened V by 0 bases and J by 5 bases, and 9 bases separated the two germline ends. CDR3 size: 13 residues. CDR1 SGDLS and CDR2 YYNGEE come from the germline V gene. The CDR3: CASSVGGGHEQYF. DNA of the CDR3: TGTGCCAGCAGCGTAGGTGGGGGCCACGAGCAGTACTTC.

A remark on this clonotype: A read error is possible here, since a much larger clone lies one base away. The chain employs TRBV28 and TRBJ1-5; TRBD1 matches 8 bases. This CDR3 is 15 amino acids long. CDR1 is MDHEN, CDR2 SYDVKM, per germline. V was clipped by 9 bases and J by 1 base; unmatched bases: 8. The CDR3 region has the DNA TGTGCCAGTCATCCCGGGACAGGAAGCAATCAGCCCCAGCATTTT. This encodes CASHPGTGSNQPQHF.

This clonotype has ten or more counts. The rearrangement links TRBV5-6 to TRBJ2-7; tentative D call: TRBD1 (6 bases). V lost 4 bases and J lost 4, with 9 bases in between. The CDR3 runs 12 residues. From germline, CDR1 is SGHDT and CDR2 YYEEEE. The CDR3 DNA reads as TGTGCCAGCAGCCTGGGACAATACGAGCAGTACTTC. It is translated as CASSLGQYEQYF. Complete variable domain (other parts from reference TRBV5-6 and TRBJ2-7): DAGVTQSPTHLIKTRGQQVTLRCSPKSGHDTVSWYQQALGQGPQFIFQYYEEEERQRGNFPDRFSGHQFPNYSSELNVNALLLGDSALYLCASSLGQYEQYFGPGTRLTVT.

This clonotype was detected only a few times. The V gene is TRBV20-1, the J gene TRBJ1-1; D remains unclear. CDR3 length: 14 residues. V dropped 6 bases and J dropped 0 bases, with 14 bases sitting between them. In germline, CDR1 is DFQATT, CDR2 SNEGSKA (reference sequence). CDR3 region: CSAPLRGLNTEAFF. DNA of the CDR3: TGCAGTGCCCCCCTCCGGGGTTTGAACACTGAAGCTTTCTTT.

The V call is TRBV5-6, the J call TRBJ1-1; D unresolved. V dropped 2 bases and J dropped 8 bases, with 7 bases sitting between them. The germline CDR1 and CDR2 sequences are SGHDT and YYEEEE. CDR3 size: 11 residues. The CDR3 spells CASSFGSEAFF. The CDR3 nucleotides are TGTGCCAGCAGCTTTGGGAGCGAAGCTTTCTTT.

In its sample, this clonotype was seen many times. CDR3 nucleotides: TGTGCCAGCAGCGATGACCTTACCCCAGATACGCAGTATTTT. Encoded protein: CASSDDLTPDTQYF. The rearrangement uses TRBV7-9 and TRBJ2-3; D unclear. The CDR3 length is 14 residues. Per the germline V gene, CDR1 is SEHNR and CDR2 is FQNEAQ (reference sequence). The V end was cut by 5 bases, the J end by 4 bases, with 13 bases between.

This clonotype was seen many times. The chain uses TRBV12-3 or TRBV12-4 and TRBJ1-5; 10 bases agree with TRBD1. The V and J ends lost 6 bases and 6 bases, in that order; junction bases with no gene match: 5. CDR3 length equals 14 residues. This CDR3 is CASSLDRGLQPQHF. In DNA, the CDR3 is TGTGCCAGCAGCCTAGACAGGGGGCTTCAGCCCCAGCATTTT.

This clonotype was observed at least ten times. The rearrangement uses TRBV5-5 and TRBJ1-2; D gene ambiguous. V dropped 4 bases and J dropped 2 bases, with 9 bases sitting between them. Germline CDR1 and CDR2: SGHKS and YYEKEE (reference sequence). This CDR3 has 13 residues. This chain's CDR3 is CASSPERNYGYTF. The DNA for the CDR3 is TGTGCCAGCAGCCCCGAGCGAAACTATGGCTACACCTTC.

With respect to this clonotype: Germline and junction disagree at one end, which may indicate a read error. The rearrangement uses TRBV6-5 and TRBJ2-2; D tentatively fits TRBD1 or TRBD2 (5 bases each). The CDR3 totals 15 residues. Germline CDR1 MNHEY, CDR2 SVGAGI. This CDR3 is CASCYESGGGGELFF. The CDR3 DNA sequence: TGTGCCAGCTGTTACGAGTCCGGTGGGGGCGGGGAGCTGTTTTTT.

Turning to this clonotype: The CDR3 ends on some other residue instead of the conserved phenylalanine or tryptophan, so this is likely a read error. The genes are TRBV6-5 and TRBJ2-3; 11 positions agree with TRBD1. J was trimmed by 6 bases and V by 5 bases; bases with no gene match: 7. Germline CDR1 is MNHEY and CDR2 is SVGAGI. CDR3 size: 15 residues. CDR3 loop: CASSRTGGAPDTQYY. CDR3 DNA sequence: TGTGCCAGCAGTCGGACAGGGGGCGCTCCGGATACGCAGTATTAT.

Remarks on this clonotype: Relative to the germline gene, one junction end is altered; a read error may explain this. The J gene is TRBJ1-2, the V gene TRBV28; possible D gene TRBD1, 6 bases. CDR3 length equals 14 residues. Germline CDR1 is MDHEN and CDR2 is SYDVKM. CDR3 residues: CASRLPDSRCGDTF. CDR3 sequence (DNA): TGTGCCAGCAGGTTACCGGACAGTCGCTGTGGCGACACCTTC.

This clonotype was detected many times. The CDR3 DNA sequence: TGTGCCAGCAGTTTCTCTGAAGCTTTCTTT. Its translation: CASSFSEAFF. The chain combines TRBV12-3 or TRBV12-4 with TRBJ1-1; the D is unclear. The ends were cut back, 3 bases at V and 6 bases at J, with 2 bases in the middle. CDR3 length: 10 residues.

As to this clonotype: This clone may be a read error of a much larger clone one base away. The chain uses TRBV28 and TRBJ2-3; 12 nucleotides agree with TRBD1. Per the germline V gene, CDR1 is MDHEN and CDR2 is SYDVKM. This CDR3 comprises 15 residues. J gave up 5 bases and V 10 bases, and 10 bases lay outside the gene matches. Here the CDR3 DNA reads TGTGCCACCTGGACCGGGACAGGGGGCGTAGATACGCAGTATTTT. Its translation: CATWTGTGGVDTQYF.

The chain combines TRBV4-3 with TRBJ2-7, with D possibly being TRBD1 (6 bases). Per the germline V gene, CDR1 is LGHNA and CDR2 is YSLEER. The CDR3 totals 17 residues. Trimming shortened V by 1 base and J by 1 base, and 17 bases separated the two germline ends. CDR3 residues: CASSQGRETGLSYEQYF. Here the CDR3 DNA reads TGCGCCAGCAGCCAAGGAAGAGAGACAGGCTTATCCTACGAGCAGTACTTC.

This clonotype has a handful of counts. The chain employs TRBV6-2 or TRBV6-3 and TRBJ2-5, with 10 bases lining up with TRBD1. CDR1 MNHEY and CDR2 SVGEGT come from the germline V gene. The CDR3 is made up of 17 amino acids. Trimming removed 8 bases from V and 2 bases from J; junction bases left unmatched: 14. CDR3 in amino acids: CASAWSAGQGGQETQYF. The CDR3 region has the DNA TGTGCCAGCGCATGGTCAGCCGGACAGGGGGGTCAAGAGACCCAGTACTTC.

This clonotype was counted at least ten times. The chain uses TRBV6-5 and TRBJ2-2; D not certain. The CDR3 sequence is 13 residues long. Germline CDR1 and CDR2: MNHEY and SVGAGI. V lost 0 bases to trimming and J lost 4 bases, with 3 bases between them. CDR3 DNA: TGTGCCAGCAGTTACTCAAGCACCGGGGAGCTGTTTTTT. Translated: CASSYSSTGELFF.